The rows below give T cell receptor beta chains drawn from one sample of a study of blood T cells in healthy people across ages. TCRdb reanalysed the 5' RACE reads using MiXCR and keeps one entry per CDR3 protein. The sample has some 690,000 distinct CDR3 sequences; 22% are singletons. The sample was blood. These receptors all stem from a man aged 65-85 years in good health. Each CDR3 is given with its conserved first and last residue. The order of the fields is J gene, V gene, D gene, clone size, CDR3 DNA, CDR3 protein. The D gene is left open where the match is weak. Only some rows state a clone size, as once, few, many or a class for expanded clones.

>TRBJ2-3|TRBV6-1|NA|few
TGTGCCAGCAGTGAAGAGCGAAACAGGAGGTTGGCAGATACGCAGTATTTT
CASSEERNRRLADTQYF
>TRBJ2-7|TRBV12-3/TRBV12-4|NA|NA
TGTGCCAGGAACATCCCTTACGAGCAGTACTTC
CARNIPYEQYF
>TRBJ2-1|TRBV7-9|NA|few
TGTGCCAGCAGCTCAGACCCGTGGACCAAAAATGAGCAGTTCTTC
CASSSDPWTKNEQFF
>TRBJ2-5|TRBV2|NA|NA
TGTGCCAGCAGTGAATTGGGGCAGTGGGAGACCCAGTACTTC
CASSELGQWETQYF
>TRBJ2-4|TRBV27|NA|few
TGTGCCAGCAGTCCCAGGGCGGTACTAGCCAAAAACATTCAGTACTTC
CASSPRAVLAKNIQYF
>TRBJ2-1|TRBV5-1|NA|many
TGCGCCAGCAGCGTCTTACAGAACCCCTTTTCCTACAATGAGCAGTTCTTC
CASSVLQNPFSYNEQFF
>TRBJ1-5|TRBV7-2|NA|few
TGTGCCAGCAGCATACAGGGAACAGCTAGCAATCAGCCCCAGCATTTT
CASSIQGTASNQPQHF
>TRBJ1-2|TRBV6-5|TRBD1|few
TGTGCCAGCAGTTCGTCAGGGGGCTATGGCTACACCTTC
CASSSSGGYGYTF
>TRBJ1-1|TRBV6-5|NA|few
TGTGCCAGCAGTAGACGCGAGGAGAACACTGAAGCTTTCTTT
CASSRREENTEAFF
>TRBJ1-2|TRBV25-1|NA|NA
TGTGCCAGCAGTGACCTGCAGTGGGGCTACACCTTC
CASSDLQWGYTF
>TRBJ2-5|TRBV7-8|TRBD2|few
TGTGCCAGCAGCTTAGTTACTAGCGGGGTCGTAGAGACCCAGTACTTC
CASSLVTSGVVETQYF
>TRBJ1-1|TRBV28|NA|NA
TGTGCCAGCATCGTGGGGGTGAACACTGAAGCTTTCTTT
CASIVGVNTEAFF
>TRBJ2-2|TRBV24-1|NA|NA
TGTGCCACCAGTGATTGGCCACCCGGGGGCCCGAACACCGGGGAGCTGTTTTTT
CATSDWPPGGPNTGELFF
>TRBJ1-1|TRBV28|TRBD1|NA
TGTGCCAGCAGTTTACGGCGGACAGGGGGGTGGACTGAAGCTTTCTTT
CASSLRRTGGWTEAFF
>TRBJ2-5|TRBV3-1|TRBD2|few
TGTGCCAGCAGCCAAGACCTTATGCGGGGGGGAGAGACCCAGTACTTC
CASSQDLMRGGETQYF
>TRBJ1-4|TRBV12-3/TRBV12-4|TRBD1|NA
TGTGCCAGCCGCAAACAGGGGGCGCAGGACGAAAAACTGTTTTTT
CASRKQGAQDEKLFF
>TRBJ1-4|TRBV7-2|NA|NA
TGTGCCAGCAGCGCCTCGTGGGGGACAAACCATGAAAAACTGTTTTTT
CASSASWGTNHEKLFF
>TRBJ1-1|TRBV18|TRBD1|many
TGTGCCAGCTCCCGACAGGGGGAGAACACTGAAGCTTTCTTT
CASSRQGENTEAFF